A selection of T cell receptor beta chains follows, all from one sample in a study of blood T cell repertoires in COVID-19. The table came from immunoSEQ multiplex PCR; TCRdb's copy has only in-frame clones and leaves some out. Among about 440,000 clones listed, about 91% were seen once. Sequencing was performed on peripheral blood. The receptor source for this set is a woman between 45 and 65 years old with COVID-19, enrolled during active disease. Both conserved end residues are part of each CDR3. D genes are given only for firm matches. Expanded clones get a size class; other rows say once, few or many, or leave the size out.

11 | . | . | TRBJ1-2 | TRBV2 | CASGVVYGYTF | TGTGCCAGCGGAGTTGTCTATGGCTACACCTTC
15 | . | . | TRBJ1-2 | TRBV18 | CASSTNHAGGSGYTF | TGTGCCAGCTCCACTAACCACGCCGGCGGGAGTGGCTACACCTTC
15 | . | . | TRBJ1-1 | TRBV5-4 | CASSKSKQGNTEAFF | TGTGCCAGCAGCAAATCCAAACAGGGAAACACTGAAGCTTTCTTT
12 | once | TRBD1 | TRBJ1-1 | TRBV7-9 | CASSPGQDEAFF | TGTGCCAGCAGTCCAGGACAGGATGAAGCTTTCTTT
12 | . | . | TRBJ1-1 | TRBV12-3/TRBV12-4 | CASSPRVEEAFF | TGTGCCAGCTCCCCCCGGGTCGAGGAAGCTTTCTTT
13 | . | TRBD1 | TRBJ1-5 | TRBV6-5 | CASTGAGNQPQHF | TGTGCCTCAACAGGGGCCGGCAATCAGCCCCAGCATTTT
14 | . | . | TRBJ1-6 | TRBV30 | CAWGFRTRGSPLHF | TGTGCCTGGGGGTTCCGAACCCGGGGTTCACCCCTCCACTTT
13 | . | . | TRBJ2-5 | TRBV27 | CASSFNRQETQYF | TGTGCCAGCAGTTTTAACAGGCAAGAGACCCAGTACTTC
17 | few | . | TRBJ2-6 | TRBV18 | CASSPSGGRSGANVLTF | TGTGCCAGCTCACCGTCTGGGGGCCGGTCCGGGGCCAACGTCCTGACTTTC
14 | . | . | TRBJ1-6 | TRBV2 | CASTRGSDYSPLHF | TGTGCCAGCACCCGGGGGTCAGACTATTCACCCCTCCACTTT
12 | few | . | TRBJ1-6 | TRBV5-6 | CASSLVDSPLHF | TGTGCCAGCAGCCTAGTCGATTCACCCCTCCACTTT
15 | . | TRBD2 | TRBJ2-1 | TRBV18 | CASSPQSLAGGTAFF | TGTGCCAGCTCACCACAATCTCTAGCGGGGGGAACTGCGTTCTTC
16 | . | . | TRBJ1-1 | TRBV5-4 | CASSAGQAIMNTEAFF | TGTGCCAGCAGCGCCGGACAAGCGATCATGAACACTGAAGCTTTCTTT
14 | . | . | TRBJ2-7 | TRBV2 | CASSADVGPYEQYF | TGTGCCAGCAGCGCAGACGTGGGGCCCTACGAGCAGTACTTC
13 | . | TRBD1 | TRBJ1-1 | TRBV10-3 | CANATGLNTEAFF | TGTGCCAACGCGACAGGGCTGAACACTGAAGCTTTCTTT
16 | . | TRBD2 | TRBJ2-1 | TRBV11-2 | CASSSWTSGAYNEQFF | TGTGCCAGCAGCTCATGGACGAGCGGGGCTTACAATGAGCAGTTCTTC
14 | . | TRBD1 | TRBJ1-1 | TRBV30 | CAWTIGTGSTEAFF | TGTGCCTGGACTATAGGGACAGGGAGTACTGAAGCTTTCTTT
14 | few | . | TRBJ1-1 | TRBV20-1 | CSASQAGGNTEAFF | TGCAGTGCTAGTCAGGCGGGGGGGAACACTGAAGCTTTCTTT
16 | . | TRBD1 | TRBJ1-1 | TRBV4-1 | CASSQNQGARNTEAFF | TGCGCCAGCAGCCAAAATCAGGGGGCTAGGAACACTGAAGCTTTCTTT
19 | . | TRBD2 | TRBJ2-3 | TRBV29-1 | CSVPGLAGGSTVGTDTQYF | TGCAGCGTTCCGGGACTAGCGGGGGGGAGTACAGTCGGCACAGATACGCAGTATTTT
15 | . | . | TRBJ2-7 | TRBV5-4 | CASSSRRETIYEQYF | TGTGCCAGCAGCTCACGTCGGGAGACGATCTACGAGCAGTACTTC
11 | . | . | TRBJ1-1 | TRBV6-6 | CASSYITEAFF | TGTGCCAGCAGTTATATAACTGAAGCTTTCTTT
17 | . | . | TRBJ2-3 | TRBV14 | CASSLYARATSTDTQYF | TGTGCCAGCAGCCTTTATGCCAGGGCTACTAGCACAGATACGCAGTATTTT
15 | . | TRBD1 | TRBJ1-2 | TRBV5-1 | CASSMDRAANYGYTF | TGCGCCAGCAGCATGGACAGGGCGGCAAACTATGGCTACACCTTC
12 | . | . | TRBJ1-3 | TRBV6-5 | CAIPSSGNTIYF | TGTGCCATCCCGAGCTCTGGAAACACCATATATTTT
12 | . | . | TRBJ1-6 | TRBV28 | CASTDSYSPLHF | TGTGCCAGCACTGACAGCTATTCACCCCTCCACTTT
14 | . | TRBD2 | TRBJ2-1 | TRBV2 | CASRGTSVYNEQFF | TGTGCCAGCAGGGGGACTAGCGTATACAATGAGCAGTTCTTC
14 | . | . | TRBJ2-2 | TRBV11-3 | CASSSRVGEGELFF | TGTGCCAGCAGCTCACGGGTCGGGGAAGGGGAGCTGTTTTTT
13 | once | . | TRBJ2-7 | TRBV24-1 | CATSDTGRDEQYF | TGTGCCACCAGTGATACAGGGAGAGACGAGCAGTACTTC
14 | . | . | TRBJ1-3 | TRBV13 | CASSSLWTEPAIYF | TGTGCCAGCAGCTCCCTTTGGACAGAACCGGCCATATATTTT
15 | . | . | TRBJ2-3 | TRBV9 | CASSPKRDSGDTQYF | TGTGCCAGCAGCCCTAAGAGAGATTCCGGAGATACGCAGTATTTT